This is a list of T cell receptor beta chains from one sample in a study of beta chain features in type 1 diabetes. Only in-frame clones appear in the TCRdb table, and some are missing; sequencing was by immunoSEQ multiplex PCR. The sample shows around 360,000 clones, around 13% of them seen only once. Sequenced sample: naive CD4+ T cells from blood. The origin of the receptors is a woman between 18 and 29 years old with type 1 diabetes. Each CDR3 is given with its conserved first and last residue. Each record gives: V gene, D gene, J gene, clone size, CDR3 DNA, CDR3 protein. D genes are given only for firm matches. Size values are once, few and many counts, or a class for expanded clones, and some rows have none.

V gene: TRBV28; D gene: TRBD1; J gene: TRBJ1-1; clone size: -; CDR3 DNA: TGTGCCAGCAGAAACTCAGGGGGCTTGAGGACTGAAGCTTTCTTT; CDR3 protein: CASRNSGGLRTEAFF
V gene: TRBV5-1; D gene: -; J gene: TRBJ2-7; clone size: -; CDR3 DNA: TGCGCCAGCAGCTTACTCCCTCTGGGGAGCTCCTACGAGCAGTACTTC; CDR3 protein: CASSLLPLGSSYEQYF
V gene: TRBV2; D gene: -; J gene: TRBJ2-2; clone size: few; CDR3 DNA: TGTGCCAGCATCAGGGATTACACGAACACCGGGGAGCTGTTTTTT; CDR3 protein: CASIRDYTNTGELFF
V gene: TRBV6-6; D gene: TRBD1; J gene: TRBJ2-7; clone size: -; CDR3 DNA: TGTGCCAGCAGTTACCGACAGGGGTACGAGCAGTACTTC; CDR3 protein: CASSYRQGYEQYF
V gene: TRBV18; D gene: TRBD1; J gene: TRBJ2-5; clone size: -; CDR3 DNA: TGTGCCAGCTCCCGCGACAGGGGACGAGAGACCCAGTACTTC; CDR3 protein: CASSRDRGRETQYF
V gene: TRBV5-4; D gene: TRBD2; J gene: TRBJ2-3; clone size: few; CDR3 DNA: TGTGCCAGCAGCCCGCGGGAGGGCCGGGGCACAGATACGCAGTATTTT; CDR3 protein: CASSPREGRGTDTQYF
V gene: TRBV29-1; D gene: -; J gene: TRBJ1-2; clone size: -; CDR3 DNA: TGCAGCGTACTCGGGGCAGGGGACTATGGCTACACCTTC; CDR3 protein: CSVLGAGDYGYTF
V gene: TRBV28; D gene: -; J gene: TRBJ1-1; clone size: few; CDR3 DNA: TGTGCCAGCAGTTTTGGGGGCCAGGTCCCTGAAGCTTTCTTT; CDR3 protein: CASSFGGQVPEAFF
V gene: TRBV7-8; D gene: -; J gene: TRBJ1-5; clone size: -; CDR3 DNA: TGTGCCAGCAGCTTAGACTCTGATCAGCCCCAGCATTTT; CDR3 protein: CASSLDSDQPQHF
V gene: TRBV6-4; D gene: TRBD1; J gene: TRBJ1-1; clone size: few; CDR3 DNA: TGTGCCAGCAGCCAGACAGGGGTCACTGAAGCTTTCTTT; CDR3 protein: CASSQTGVTEAFF
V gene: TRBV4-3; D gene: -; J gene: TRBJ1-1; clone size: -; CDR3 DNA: TGCGCCAGCAGCCAAGTATCTACTACCGAAGCTTTCTTT; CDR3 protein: CASSQVSTTEAFF
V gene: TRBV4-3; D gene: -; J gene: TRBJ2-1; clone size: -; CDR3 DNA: TGCGCCAGCAGCCAAATGGGGGCCGGCTACAATGAGCAGTTCTTC; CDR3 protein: CASSQMGAGYNEQFF
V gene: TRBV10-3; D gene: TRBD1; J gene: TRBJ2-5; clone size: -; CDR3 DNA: TGTGCCATCAGGAGACAGGGGGGGGAGACCCAGTACTTC; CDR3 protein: CAIRRQGGETQYF
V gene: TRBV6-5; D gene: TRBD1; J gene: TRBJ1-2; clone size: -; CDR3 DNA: TGTGCCAGCAGCGACAGGGGACGGGGCTACACCTTC; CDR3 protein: CASSDRGRGYTF
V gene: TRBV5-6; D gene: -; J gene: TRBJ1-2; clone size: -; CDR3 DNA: TGTGCCAGCAGCTTATACAGGTTGGCGAAAGGCTACACCTTC; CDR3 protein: CASSLYRLAKGYTF
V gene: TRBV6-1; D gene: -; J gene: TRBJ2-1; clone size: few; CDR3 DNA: TGTGCCAGCAGTGAATCTCCGACAGCCTACAATGAGCAGTTCTTC; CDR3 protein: CASSESPTAYNEQFF
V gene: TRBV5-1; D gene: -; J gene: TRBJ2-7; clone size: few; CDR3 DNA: TGCGCCAGCAGCCGGGACTCAACCTACGAGCAGTACTTC; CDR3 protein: CASSRDSTYEQYF
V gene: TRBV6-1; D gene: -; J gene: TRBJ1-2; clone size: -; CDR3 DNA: TGTGCCAGCAGCCTACAGGATTATTCTCGCTACACCTTC; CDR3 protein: CASSLQDYSRYTF
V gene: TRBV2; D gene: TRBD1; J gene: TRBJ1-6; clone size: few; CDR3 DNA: TGTGCCAGCAGCGCCGACAGGGGGCATTCACCCCTCCACTTT; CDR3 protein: CASSADRGHSPLHF
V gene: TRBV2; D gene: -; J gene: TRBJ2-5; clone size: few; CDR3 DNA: TGTGCCAGCAGTGAGGAGGGGTTGATACGCCAAGAGACCCAGTACTTC; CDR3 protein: CASSEEGLIRQETQYF
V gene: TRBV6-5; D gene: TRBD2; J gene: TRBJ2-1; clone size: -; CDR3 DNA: TGTGCCAGCAGTTACGGGACTAGCGGGTTCAATGAGCAGTTCTTC; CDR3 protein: CASSYGTSGFNEQFF
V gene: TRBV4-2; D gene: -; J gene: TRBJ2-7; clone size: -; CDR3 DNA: TGTGCCAGCAGCCATTCAAGTGACGGGATTTTGTACGAGCAGTACTTC; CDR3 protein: CASSHSSDGILYEQYF
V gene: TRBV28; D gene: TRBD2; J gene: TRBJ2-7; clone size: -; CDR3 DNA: TGTGCCAGCAGTGACGCTAGCGGGAGGGCCTGGGAGCAGTACTTC; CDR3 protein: CASSDASGRAWEQYF
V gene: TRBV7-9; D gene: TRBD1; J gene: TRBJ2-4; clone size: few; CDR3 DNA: TGTGCCAGCAGCGAAGGGACAGGGATGACCAAAAACATTCAGTACTTC; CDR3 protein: CASSEGTGMTKNIQYF
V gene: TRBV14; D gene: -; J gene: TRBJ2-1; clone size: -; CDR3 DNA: TGTGCCAGCAGCCAAATGGACTACTACAATGAGCAGTTCTTC; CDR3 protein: CASSQMDYYNEQFF
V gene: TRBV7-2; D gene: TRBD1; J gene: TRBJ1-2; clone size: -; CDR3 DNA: TGTGCCAGCAGCTCGGTGCAGGGGGCTGAGAATGGCTACACCTTC; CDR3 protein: CASSSVQGAENGYTF